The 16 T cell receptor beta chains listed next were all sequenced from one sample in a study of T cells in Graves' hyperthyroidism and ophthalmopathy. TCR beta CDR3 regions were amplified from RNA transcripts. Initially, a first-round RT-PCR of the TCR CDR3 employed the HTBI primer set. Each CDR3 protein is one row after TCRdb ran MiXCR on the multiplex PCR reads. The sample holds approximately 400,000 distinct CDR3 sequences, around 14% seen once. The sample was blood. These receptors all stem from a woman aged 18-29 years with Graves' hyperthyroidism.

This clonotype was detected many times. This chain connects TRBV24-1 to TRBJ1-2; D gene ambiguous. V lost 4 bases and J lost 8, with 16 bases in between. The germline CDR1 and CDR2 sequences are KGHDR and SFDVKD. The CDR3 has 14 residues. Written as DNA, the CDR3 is TGTGCCACCAGTGACCTCGGTGGGCGATGCGGCTACACCTTC. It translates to CATSDLGGRCGYTF.

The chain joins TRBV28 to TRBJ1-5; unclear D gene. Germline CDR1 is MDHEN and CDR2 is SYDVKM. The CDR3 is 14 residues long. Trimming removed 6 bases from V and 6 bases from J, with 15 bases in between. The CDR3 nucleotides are TGTGCCAGCAGCGGACGGTCCCGGGTTCAGCCCCAGCATTTT. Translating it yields CASSGRSRVQPQHF.

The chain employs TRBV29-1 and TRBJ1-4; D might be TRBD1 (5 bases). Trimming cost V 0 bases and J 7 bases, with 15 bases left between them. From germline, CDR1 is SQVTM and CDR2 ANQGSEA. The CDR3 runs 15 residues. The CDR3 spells CSVEDLGVGGEKLFF. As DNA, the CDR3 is TGCAGCGTTGAAGATCTGGGGGTGGGTGGTGAAAAACTGTTTTTT.

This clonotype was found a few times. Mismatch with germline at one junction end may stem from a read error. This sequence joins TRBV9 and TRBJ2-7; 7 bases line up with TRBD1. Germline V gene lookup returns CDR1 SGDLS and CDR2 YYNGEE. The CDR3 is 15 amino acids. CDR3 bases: TGCGCCAGCAGCTTCCGACAGGGTGCCACCTACGAGCAGTACTTC. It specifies CASSFRQGATYEQYF.

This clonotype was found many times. CDR3 nucleotide sequence: TGTGCCAGCAGGCGAGGTACTAATGTCGGACTAGCGGAGCCCTACGAGCAGTACTTC. It yields the protein CASRRGTNVGLAEPYEQYF. This chain joins TRBV6-1 and TRBJ2-7; TRBD2 matches at 10 bases. Germline values: CDR1 MNHNS, CDR2 SASEGT. Germline trimming cut 6 bases from V and 2 bases from J; bases unmatched to any gene: 19. This CDR3 has 19 residues.

The DNA for the CDR3 is TGTGCCAGCAGCCCCTCCCTTGCGGGGACCAACACCGGGGAGCTGTTTTTT. Translating it yields CASSPSLAGTNTGELFF. This rearrangement joins TRBV13 to TRBJ2-2; tentative D call: TRBD2 (6 bases). CDR1 and CDR2 from the germline V gene are PRHDT and FYEKMQ (reference sequence). V lost 5 bases and J lost 2, with 18 bases in between. The CDR3 is 17 residues long.

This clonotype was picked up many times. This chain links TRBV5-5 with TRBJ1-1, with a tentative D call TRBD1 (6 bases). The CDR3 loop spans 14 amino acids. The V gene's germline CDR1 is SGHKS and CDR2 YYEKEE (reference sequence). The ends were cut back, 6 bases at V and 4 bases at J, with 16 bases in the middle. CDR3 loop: CASNQQGYGTEAFF. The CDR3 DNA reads TGTGCCAGCAATCAACAGGGTTACGGCACTGAAGCTTTCTTT.

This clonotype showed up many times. The CDR3 spells CASSPRQGLREQYF. The CDR3 nucleotides read TGTGCCAGCAGCCCCCGACAGGGCTTGAGAGAGCAGTACTTC. The chain joins TRBV5-5 to TRBJ2-7; 7 positions match TRBD1. Germline-derived CDR1 and CDR2 are SGHKS and YYEKEE (reference sequence). The trim removed 4 bases at V and 7 bases at J, leaving 11 bases unmatched. This CDR3 has 14 amino acids.

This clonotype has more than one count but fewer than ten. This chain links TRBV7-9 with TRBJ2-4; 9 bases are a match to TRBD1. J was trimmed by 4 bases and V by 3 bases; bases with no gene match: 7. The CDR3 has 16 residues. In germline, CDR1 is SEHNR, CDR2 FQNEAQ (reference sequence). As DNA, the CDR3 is TGTGCCAGCAGCTTTACAGGGGGCGCGGGAAAAAACATTCAGTACTTC. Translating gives CASSFTGGAGKNIQYF.

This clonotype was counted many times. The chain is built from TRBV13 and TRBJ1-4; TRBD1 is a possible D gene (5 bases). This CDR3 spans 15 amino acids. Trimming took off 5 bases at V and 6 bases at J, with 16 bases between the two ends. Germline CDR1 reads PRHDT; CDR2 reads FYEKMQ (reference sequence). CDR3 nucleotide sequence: TGTGCCAGCAGCCAAGGGGAGCTCGTAGATGAAAAACTGTTTTTT. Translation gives CASSQGELVDEKLFF.

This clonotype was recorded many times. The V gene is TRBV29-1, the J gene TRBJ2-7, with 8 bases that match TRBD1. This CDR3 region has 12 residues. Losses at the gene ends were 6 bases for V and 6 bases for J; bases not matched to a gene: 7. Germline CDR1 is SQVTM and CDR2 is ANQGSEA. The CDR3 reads CSVVQGEVEQYF. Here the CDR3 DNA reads TGCAGCGTGGTACAGGGGGAGGTCGAGCAGTACTTC.

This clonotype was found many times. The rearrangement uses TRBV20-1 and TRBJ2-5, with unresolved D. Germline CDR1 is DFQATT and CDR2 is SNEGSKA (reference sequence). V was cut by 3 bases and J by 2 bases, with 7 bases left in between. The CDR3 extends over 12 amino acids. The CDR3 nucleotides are TGCAGTGCTAGGAGTGATCAAGAGACCCAGTACTTC. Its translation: CSARSDQETQYF.

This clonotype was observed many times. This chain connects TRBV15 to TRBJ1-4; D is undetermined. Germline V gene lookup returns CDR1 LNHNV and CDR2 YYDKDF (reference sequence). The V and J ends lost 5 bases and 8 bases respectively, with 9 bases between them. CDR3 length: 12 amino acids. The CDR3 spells CATSRFGEKLFF. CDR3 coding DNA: TGTGCCACCAGCCGATTTGGAGAAAAACTGTTTTTT.

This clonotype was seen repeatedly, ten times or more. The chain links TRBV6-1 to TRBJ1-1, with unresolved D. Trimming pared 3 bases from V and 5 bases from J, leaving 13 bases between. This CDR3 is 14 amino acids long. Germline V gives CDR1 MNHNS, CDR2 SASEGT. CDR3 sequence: CASSDPGKRTEAFF. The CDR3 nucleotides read TGTGCCAGCAGTGATCCGGGCAAAAGAACTGAAGCTTTCTTT.

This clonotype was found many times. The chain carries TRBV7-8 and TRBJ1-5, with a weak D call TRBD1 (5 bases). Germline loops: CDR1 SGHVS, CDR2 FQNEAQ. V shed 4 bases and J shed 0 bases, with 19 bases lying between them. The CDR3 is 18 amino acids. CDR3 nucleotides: TGTGCCAGCAGCTCTGGGAGACCCGGGACCCCTAGCAATCAGCCCCAGCATTTT. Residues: CASSSGRPGTPSNQPQHF.

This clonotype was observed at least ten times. The CDR3 sequence: CASSPTGYEQYF. The CDR3 coding sequence is TGTGCCAGCAGCCCTACAGGATACGAGCAGTACTTC. The chain combines TRBV12-3 or TRBV12-4 with TRBJ2-7; possible D gene TRBD1, 5 bases. Trimming cost V 6 bases and J 4 bases, with 10 bases left between them. The CDR3 is made up of 12 amino acids.